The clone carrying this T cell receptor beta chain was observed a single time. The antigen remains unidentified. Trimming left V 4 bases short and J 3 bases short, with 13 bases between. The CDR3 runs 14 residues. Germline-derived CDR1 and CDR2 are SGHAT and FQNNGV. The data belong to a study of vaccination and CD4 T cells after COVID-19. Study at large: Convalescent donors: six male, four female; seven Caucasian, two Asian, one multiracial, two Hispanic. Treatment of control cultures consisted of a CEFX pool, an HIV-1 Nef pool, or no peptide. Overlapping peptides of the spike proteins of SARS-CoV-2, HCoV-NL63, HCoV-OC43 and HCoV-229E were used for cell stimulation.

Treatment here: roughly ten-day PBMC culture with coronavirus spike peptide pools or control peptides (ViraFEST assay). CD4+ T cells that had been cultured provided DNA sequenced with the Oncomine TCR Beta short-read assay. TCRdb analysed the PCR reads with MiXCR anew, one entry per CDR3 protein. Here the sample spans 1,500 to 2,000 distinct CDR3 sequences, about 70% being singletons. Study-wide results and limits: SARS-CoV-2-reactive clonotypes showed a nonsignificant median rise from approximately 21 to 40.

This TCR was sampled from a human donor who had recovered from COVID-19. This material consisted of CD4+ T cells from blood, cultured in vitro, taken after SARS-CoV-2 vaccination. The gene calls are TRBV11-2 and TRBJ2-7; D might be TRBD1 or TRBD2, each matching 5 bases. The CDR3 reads CASSSVRDGYEQYF. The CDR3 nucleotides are TGTGCCAGCAGCTCAGTCCGGGACGGCTACGAGCAGTACTTC.